This T cell receptor (beta chain) was sequenced during a study of identical twins (dated by TCRdb to the mid-2010s). Broadly, across the study: To test whether fetal clonotypes persist, the study used deep sequencing on TCR alpha and beta repertoires from monozygotic twins, unrelated adults of various ages, and cord blood. To rule out contamination, replicate twin experiments were performed at different times with different library preparation protocols.

Here is what the overall study found, with its caveats: In beta out-of-frame sequences, excess twin sharing was weaker, because having fewer shared sequences lowered the signal-to-noise ratio. Because the same donors could not be followed over many years, the conclusions relied on cross-sectional statistical analysis. Fewer insertions were carried by abundant cord blood beta clonotypes; a weaker similar trend was observed in young adult naive repertoires, while no such trend was observed in memory repertoires. In monozygotic twins, recombination models systematically underestimated out-of-frame TCR alpha sharing, but the models matched the sharing seen between unrelated individuals. Invariant T cells such as MAIT and iNKT could partly confound zero-insertion analyses, although diverse VJ usage argued against such confounding for most clonotypes. Compared with coincidental sharing between unrelated individuals, out-of-frame TCR alpha sequences shared between twins showed an excess of sequences with low generation probability.

Every donor in the study was a healthy Caucasian. Three pairs of female monozygotic twins, all aged 18 to 29 years, made up the twin cohort. Peripheral blood mononuclear cells were the source from which RNA for the TCR libraries was isolated. Libraries were made using 5' RACE. The data were produced on an Illumina HiSeq 2000. A universal primer binding site was introduced by template switching, and a unique molecular identifier was present in the final cDNA, enabling accurate counting of TCR cDNA molecules. Specific primers in the conserved constant-segment region were used to synthesize first-strand cDNA for the TCR alpha and beta chains. To control for contamination, every cDNA library was double barcoded, receiving both a SMART-Mk sample barcode and Illumina barcodes. TruSeq adapter sequences along with Illumina sample barcodes were introduced in two successive PCR steps. The Illumina HiSeq platform was used with custom primers to sequence TCR alpha and beta cDNA libraries. On the authors' methods: MiGEC was used to process raw reads and extract unique molecular identifiers, and MiXCR was used to find CDR3 positions. For each individual, recombination models were inferred using an EM algorithm with the repgenHMM and IGoR tools. The tcR package in R was used for shared clonotype analysis, with sharing normalized by the product of cloneset sizes. To study raw recombination without the effects of thymic and clonal selection, out-of-frame nonproductive sequences were analyzed. TCRdb reanalyzed the raw reads on its own, using fastp at Q25 for trimming and MiXCR for clone calling, and kept in-frame beta chains. For every CDR3 protein sequence, its rows merge into one entry that carries the most common genes and DNA. Clone size and V and J calls follow TCRdb, not the original study. In all, the sample holds fewer than 900,000 distinct CDR3 sequences, and roughly 18% of those were seen once. The ten largest make up about an eighth of the sample.

The junction shows trimming of 2 bases on V and 5 bases on J, plus 9 bases between the germline ends. The germline V gene gives CDR1 as SNHLY and CDR2 as FYNNEI. The CDR3 sequence holds 13 residues, the cysteine and phenylalanine included. Just CDR3 DNA is preserved here, 39 bases in frame from base 1. Points on this clonotype: It lacks a known antigen. The record has no base qualities; no much larger clone is one base away.

This sample was also put to use in a study of T cells expressing NK-cell markers. The second source states: Under ten donors provided sorted CD3+CD56+NKG2C+, CD3+CD56+NKG2C- and CD3+CD56-NKG2C+ T-cell subsets, whose TCR beta-chain repertoires were profiled. Among the eight sequenced donors, only one was HCMV-seronegative, while the other seven were HCMV-seropositive. To restrict sorting to alphabetaTCR-expressing T cells, an anti-gammadeltaTCR antibody was added in several experiments. In more than 5 donors, the dominant CD3+CD56+NKG2C+ clonotypes were found to rank among the top 10 CD8+ clonotypes and to make up roughly 1.0-7.0% of CD8+ T cells. Those dominant clonotypes were again the most abundant among CD3+CD56-NKG2C+ cells in a few donors, at roughly 25-65%. Whether the expanded NKG2C-expressing T cell clones were specific for HCMV antigens was left unclear. The eight sequenced donors were randomly selected healthy volunteers, three men and five women. HCMV-specific IgG was detected in serum with a commercial ELISA kit to determine HCMV serostatus. Bulk peripheral blood T-cell repertoires were additionally sequenced from unsorted PBMC for over 5 donors. MIGEC was used to demultiplex reads and group reads by UMI, and MiTCR was used to assemble and quantify clonotypes. Only TCR cDNA sequences supported by at least two reads were kept to exclude erroneous sequences. Downstream repertoire analysis used the tcR package, and clonotypes were matched across fractions by CDR3 nucleotide sequence plus V segment. VDJmatch was used to annotate antigen specificity against VDJdb, with one amino acid substitution in CDR3 allowed.

The chain is encoded by TRBV2 joined to TRBJ2-5, and the D gene may be TRBD1, 6 bases matching. The receptor was isolated from a young woman in good health. Material: PBMCs. For the CDR3, the sequence is CASSEWGPETQYF. The DNA sequence is TGTGCCAGCAGTGAATGGGGGCCGGAGACCCAGTACTTC.